A few counts support the clone carrying this T cell receptor (beta chain). The antigen remains unidentified. Sample-barcoded 5' priming and a J-beta primer mix drove a second PCR of roughly 6 to 12 cycles. One entry per CDR3 protein, called by TCRdb with MiXCR from the 5' RACE reads. The top ten clones hold 3% to 4.5% of a sample with approximately 800,000 distinct CDR3 sequences, around 25% of them seen once. The data were taken from a study of blood T cells in healthy people across ages. Study findings and constraints: Among long-lived donors, naive CD4+ cells were more numerous and diversity higher than in aged donors.

Each individual donor underwent a draw of 8.5 to 10 milliliters of peripheral blood. The CDR3 totals 15 residues. Trimming took off 1 base at V and 5 bases at J, with 14 bases between the two ends. These data also formed part of another study, on T cells of mothers and their children. Per that paper: Reads obtained per mother exceeded 9.5 million TCR beta CDR3 reads, with roughly 3 million obtained per child. It was related mother-child pairs that showed slightly higher overlap than unrelated pairs, without reaching significance.

The chain recombines TRBV12-3 or TRBV12-4 with TRBJ2-5, with D perhaps TRBD1 (5 bases). This TCR derives from a boy under 18 in good health. Sequencing was done on a sample of blood. CDR3 sequence (DNA): TGTGCCAGCAGTTTAGGGCAACAGGAGTCGGAGACCCAGTACTTC. Its translation is CASSLGQQESETQYF.